A single TCR beta chain is shown here with its context. Germline CDR1 reads SGHTA; CDR2 reads FQGNSA. Trimming left V 5 bases short and J 4 bases short, with 11 bases between. This CDR3 has 13 amino acids. The data stem from a study of blood T cell repertoires in COVID-19. Study details: The analysed material was cDNA or gDNA that came from T cells, B-cell-depleted T cells, or PBMCs.

Individuals aged about 18 to 100 years were recruited from roughly 22 US areas. Allocation to cohorts depended on clinical history reported by the participants. Donors in Cohort 3 counted as recovered after two negative PCRs, clearance, or symptom resolution. Assay: immunoSEQ multiplex PCR; the TCRdb copy retains only in-frame clones and omits some. The sample shows around 310,000 clones, roughly 90% of them seen only once. V gene TRBV7-2 combines with J gene TRBJ1-2, with a possible D match to TRBD1 (6 bases). The receptor comes from a woman aged 40-49 years who had recovered from COVID-19. The sequencing sample was made of PBMCs or T cells enriched from blood (not recorded which). Written as DNA, the CDR3 is TGTGCCAGCAGCCCCGGACAGATCTATGGCTACACCTTC. Amino acid sequence: CASSPGQIYGYTF.